Each of the 21 T cell receptor beta chains below was sequenced from the same sample in a study of Graves' ophthalmopathy and Graves' hyperthyroidism. As the template, RNA transcripts were used to amplify TCR beta CDR3 regions. The library came from an HTBI-primed first-round RT-PCR and a second-round multiplex PCR. TCRdb processed the multiplex PCR reads anew with MiXCR; each CDR3 protein has one entry. The sample carries 210,000 or so distinct CDR3 sequences, 25% to 30% recorded once. What was sequenced was peripheral blood. The source of these receptors is a man aged 50 or older with Graves' ophthalmopathy.

This clonotype was observed at least ten times. The V and J genes are TRBV10-3 and TRBJ1-1; TRBD1 might be the D (5 bases). Between the trimmed V and J ends, which lost 4 bases and 8 bases, there was a span of 14 bases. The CDR3 sequence is 13 residues long. Germline V lookup: CDR1 ENHRY, CDR2 SYGVKD. The CDR3 region has the DNA TGTGCCATCAGTGGGAGGGGCAGGGAAGAAGCTTTCTTT. This encodes CAISGRGREEAFF.

There are many counts of this clonotype. The chain is built from TRBV7-2 and TRBJ1-5; tentatively, D is TRBD1 (6 bases). V was pared by 1 base and J by 5 bases, with 12 bases between. Germline V gene data show CDR1 as SGHTA and CDR2 as FQGNSA. There are 15 residues in the CDR3. This chain's CDR3 is CASSLGTNRDQPQHF. The DNA of the CDR3 is TGTGCCAGCAGCTTAGGGACAAACAGGGATCAGCCCCAGCATTTT.

The chain employs TRBV19 and TRBJ2-7, with TRBD1 matching 9 bases. The CDR3 totals 15 residues. The V gene end was trimmed by 6 bases and the J gene end by 2 bases; junction bases not matched to a gene: 8. CDR1 is LNHDA and CDR2 is SQIVND in the germline V gene (reference sequence). CDR3: CASSLGTGRPYEQYF. CDR3 coding DNA: TGTGCCAGTAGCCTTGGGACAGGGCGCCCCTACGAGCAGTACTTC. Together with reference TRBV19 and TRBJ2-7, the CDR3 gives the full variable domain: DGGITQSPKYLFRKEGQNVTLSCEQNLNHDAMYWYRQDPGQGLRLIYYSQIVNDFQKGDIAEGYSVSREKKESFPLTVTSAQKNPTAFYLCASSLGTGRPYEQYFGPGTRLTVT.

The genes are TRBV19 and TRBJ2-7; 12 nucleotides line up with TRBD1. Germline V lookup: CDR1 LNHDA, CDR2 SQIVND (reference sequence). Trimming at V came to 6 bases and at J to 0 bases, leaving 0 bases not matched to a gene. CDR3 length: 14 residues. CDR3 DNA sequence: TGTGCCAGTAGGGGACAGGGGGCCTCCTACGAGCAGTACTTC. Residues: CASRGQGASYEQYF.

Turning to this clonotype: Compared with germline, one end of the junction differs, possibly owing to a read error. This chain connects TRBV2 to TRBJ2-5, with a tentative D call TRBD1 (6 bases). CDR3 size: 14 residues. In germline, CDR1 is SNHLY, CDR2 FYNNEI. In DNA, the CDR3 is TGTGCCAGCGGTGAGGTCAGGGGTAAAGAGACCCAGTACTTC. It specifies CASGEVRGKETQYF.

Ten or more counts support this clonotype. The CDR3 is CATSRDRSQPQHF. CDR3 in DNA: TGTGCCACCAGCAGGGACAGGTCTCAGCCCCAGCATTTT. This chain uses TRBV15 with TRBJ1-5; 7 bases align to TRBD1. V lost 3 bases and J lost 6; bases outside the gene matches: 2. The CDR3 consists of 13 residues. Germline CDR1 is LNHNV and CDR2 is YYDKDF (reference sequence).

This clonotype was found many times. The rearrangement joins TRBV6-1 to TRBJ2-5, with D maybe TRBD2 (5 bases). Germline CDR1 is MNHNS and CDR2 is SASEGT. CDR3 length equals 14 residues. V was pared by 5 bases and J by 2 bases, with 12 bases between. The CDR3 DNA reads TGTGCCAGCAGTAAGATCAGCGGTCAAGAGACCCAGTACTTC. Amino acid sequence: CASSKISGQETQYF.

J is TRBJ1-2 and V is TRBV6-5; D is perhaps TRBD1 (6 bases). Germline CDR1 and CDR2: MNHEY and SVGAGI. V lost 4 bases to trimming and J lost 0 bases, with 9 bases between them. CDR3 size: 14 residues. CDR3 in DNA: TGTGCCAGCAGTTTTCGACAGGCTAACTATGGCTACACCTTC. Protein product: CASSFRQANYGYTF.

V usage is TRBV15 and J usage is TRBJ1-6; no firm D call. CDR1 and CDR2 (germline): LNHNV, YYDKDF (reference sequence). The ends were cut back, 2 bases at V and 0 bases at J, with 14 bases in the middle. This CDR3 is built from 18 residues. This CDR3 is CATSRKATASSYNSPLHF. The CDR3 region has the DNA TGTGCCACCAGCAGAAAGGCGACGGCCAGCTCCTATAATTCACCCCTCCACTTT.

This chain uses TRBV7-2 with TRBJ1-5; D remains ambiguous. The CDR3 length is 15 residues. V lost 5 bases and J lost 0, with 11 bases in between. Looked up from germline, CDR1 is SGHTA and CDR2 is FQGNSA. The CDR3 is CASSPGANSNQPQHF. The CDR3, as DNA: TGTGCCAGCAGCCCGGGAGCGAATAGCAATCAGCCCCAGCATTTT.

This clonotype was seen at least ten times. Here the CDR3 reads CATSRGRLAGVETGELFF. The CDR3 DNA is TGTGCCACCAGCAGAGGTAGACTAGCGGGAGTGGAAACCGGGGAGCTGTTTTTT. The chain uses TRBV15 and TRBJ2-2; 12 bases fit TRBD2. The CDR3 spans 18 residues. Trimming removed 1 base from V and 5 bases from J; junction bases left unmatched: 8. Germline CDR1 is LNHNV and CDR2 is YYDKDF (reference sequence). The variable domain in full, with the rest retrieved from reference TRBV15 and TRBJ2-2, is DAMVIQNPRYQVTQFGKPVTLSCSQTLNHNVMYWYQQKSSQAPKLLFHYYDKDFNNEADTPDNFQSRRPNTSFCFLDIRSPGLGDTAMYLCATSRGRLAGVETGELFFGEGSRLTVL.

In this sample, this clonotype turned up once. This chain uses TRBV6-1 with TRBJ2-5; D gene uncertain. The V end lost 0 bases, the J end lost 5 bases, and 16 bases lay between the germline ends. The germline V gene encodes CDR1 MNHNS and CDR2 SASEGT. The CDR3 spans 16 residues. The CDR3 loop is CASSEAGGKGGETQYF. DNA for the CDR3: TGTGCCAGCAGTGAAGCGGGCGGTAAAGGTGGGGAGACCCAGTACTTC.

This clonotype has a count of ten or more. The V gene is TRBV5-1, the J gene TRBJ2-4; possibly TRBD2 for D (7 bases). Germline loops: CDR1 SGHRS, CDR2 YFSETQ. Trimming took off 0 bases at V and 8 bases at J, with 18 bases between the two ends. The CDR3 is made up of 16 amino acids. The CDR3 nucleotides read TGCGCCAGCAGCTTGGCCGGGGCAGGGGAGGGGTACATTCAGTACTTC. This sequence encodes CASSLAGAGEGYIQYF. The whole variable domain, remainder taken from reference TRBV5-1 and TRBJ2-4, is KAGVTQTPRYLIKTRGQQVTLSCSPISGHRSVSWYQQTPGQGLQFLFEYFSETQRNKGNFPGRFSGRQFSNSRSEMNVSTLELGDSALYLCASSLAGAGEGYIQYFGAGTRLSVL.

This clonotype appeared many times. The gene calls are TRBV15 and TRBJ1-2, with TRBD1 matching 9 bases. Losses at the gene ends were 0 bases for V and 8 bases for J; bases not matched to a gene: 25. The CDR3 has 21 residues. Germline V gene data show CDR1 as LNHNV and CDR2 as YYDKDF (reference sequence). The CDR3 DNA reads TGTGCCACCAGCAGAGATAACATAAAAGGGTCCTGGGACAGGGAATTGGAGGGCTACACCTTC. Protein sequence: CATSRDNIKGSWDRELEGYTF.

This clonotype has at least ten counts. V gene TRBV4-1 combines with J gene TRBJ1-1, with TRBD1 identical over 7 bases. Per germline, CDR1 MGHRA and CDR2 YSYEKL. Germline trimming cut 0 bases from V and 4 bases from J; bases unmatched to any gene: 5. The CDR3 has 15 amino acids. The CDR3 loop is CASSQDVSGGTEAFF. CDR3 bases: TGCGCCAGCAGCCAAGATGTTTCAGGGGGCACTGAAGCTTTCTTT.

This clonotype was counted at least ten times. CDR3 coding DNA: TGTGCCAGCAGATCAGGACAGGACACCGGGGAGCTGTTTTTT. Translating gives CASRSGQDTGELFF. The chain couples TRBV6-5 to TRBJ2-2; 7 positions agree with TRBD1. The CDR3 is 14 amino acids. The J segment lost 3 bases and the V segment lost 6 bases, leaving 4 bases of the junction unmatched. Germline CDR1 reads MNHEY; CDR2 reads SVGAGI.

In its sample, this clonotype was seen many times. CDR3 nucleotide sequence: TGTGCCACCGAAAGGGGCCTAAGGGCTTTCTTT. Translated: CATERGLRAFF. V is TRBV28 and J is TRBJ1-1; D might be TRBD1 (5 bases). This CDR3 region has 11 residues. Trimming pared 10 bases from V and 11 bases from J, leaving 17 bases between. Germline CDR1 is MDHEN and CDR2 is SYDVKM.

The table lists this clonotype with many counts. V gene TRBV19 combines with J gene TRBJ2-3; the D gene could be TRBD1 or TRBD2 (7 bases each). CDR3 length: 14 amino acids. Germline CDR1 LNHDA, CDR2 SQIVND (reference sequence). Trimming cost V 3 bases and J 3 bases, with 10 bases left between them. The CDR3 nucleotides are TGTGCCAGTAGTATCAGGGGGGGGACAGATACGCAGTATTTT. Protein: CASSIRGGTDTQYF.

This clonotype was detected only a few times. The V call is TRBV27, the J call TRBJ1-5, with D maybe TRBD1 (5 bases). V lost 3 bases, J lost 8 bases, and 14 bases lay in between. The CDR3 covers 14 residues. CDR1 is MNHEY and CDR2 is SMNVEV in the germline V gene (reference sequence). CDR3 bases: TGTGCCAGCAGTTTGGGGACGGGAGTAAAGCCCCAGCATTTT. Its protein is CASSLGTGVKPQHF.

The chain is built from TRBV7-2 and TRBJ1-2; 7 nucleotides line up with TRBD1. Losses at the gene ends were 5 bases for V and 5 bases for J; bases not matched to a gene: 11. The CDR3 extends over 15 amino acids. Germline lookup yields CDR1 SGHTA and CDR2 FQGNSA. The CDR3 region is CASSPSRTGNYGYTF. The DNA of the CDR3 is TGTGCCAGCAGCCCCTCGCGGACAGGAAATTATGGCTACACCTTC.

This clonotype showed up many times. CDR3: CASGLGGLQETQYF. CDR3 coding DNA: TGTGCTAGTGGTTTGGGAGGGCTTCAAGAGACCCAGTACTTC. The chain combines TRBV12-5 with TRBJ2-5, with D possibly TRBD2 on 5 matching bases. V lost 1 base, J lost 2 bases, and 8 bases lay in between. There are 14 residues in the CDR3. CDR1 is LGHNT, CDR2 FRNRAP, per germline.